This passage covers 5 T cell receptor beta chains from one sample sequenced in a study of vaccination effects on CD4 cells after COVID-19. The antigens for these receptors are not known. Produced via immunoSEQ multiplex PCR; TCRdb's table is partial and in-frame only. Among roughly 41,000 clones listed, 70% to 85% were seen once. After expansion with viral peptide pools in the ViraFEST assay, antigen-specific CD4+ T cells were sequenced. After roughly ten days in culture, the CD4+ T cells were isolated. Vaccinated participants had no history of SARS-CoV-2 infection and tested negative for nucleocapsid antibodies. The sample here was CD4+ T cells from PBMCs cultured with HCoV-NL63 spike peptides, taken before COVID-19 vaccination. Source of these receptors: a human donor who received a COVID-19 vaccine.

The CDR3 loop reads CASSEGGNTIYF. The DNA of the CDR3 is TGTGCCAGCAGTGAAGGTGGAAACACCATATATTTT. The rearrangement links TRBV6-1 to TRBJ1-3; the D is unclear. This CDR3 is built from 12 residues. Looked up from germline, CDR1 is MNHNS and CDR2 is SASEGT. Between the trimmed V and J ends, which lost 1 base and 3 bases, there was a span of 1 base.

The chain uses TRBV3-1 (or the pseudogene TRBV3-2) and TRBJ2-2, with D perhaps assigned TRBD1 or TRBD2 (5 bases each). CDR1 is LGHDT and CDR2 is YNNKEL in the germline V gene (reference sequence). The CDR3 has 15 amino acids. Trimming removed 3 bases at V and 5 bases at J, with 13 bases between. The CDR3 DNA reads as TGTGCCAGCAGCCAGGCATCGGGACGGACCGGGGAGCTGTTTTTT. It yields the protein CASSQASGRTGELFF.

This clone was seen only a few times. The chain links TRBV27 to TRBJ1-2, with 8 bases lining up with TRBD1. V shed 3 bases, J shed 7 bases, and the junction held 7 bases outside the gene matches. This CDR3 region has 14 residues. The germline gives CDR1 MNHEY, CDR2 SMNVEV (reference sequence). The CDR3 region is CASSLQGASGGYTF. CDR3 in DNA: TGTGCCAGCAGTTTGCAGGGGGCTTCAGGTGGCTACACCTTC.

The CDR3 region is CASSEGRTSGGREDTQYF. Here the CDR3 DNA reads TGTGCCAGCAGTGAAGGACGGACTAGCGGGGGGAGGGAAGATACGCAGTATTTT. V and J are TRBV6-1 and TRBJ2-3, with 14 bases lining up with TRBD2. CDR1 and CDR2 (germline): MNHNS, SASEGT. The CDR3 is made up of 18 amino acids. V lost 1 base and J lost 5; bases outside the gene matches: 8.

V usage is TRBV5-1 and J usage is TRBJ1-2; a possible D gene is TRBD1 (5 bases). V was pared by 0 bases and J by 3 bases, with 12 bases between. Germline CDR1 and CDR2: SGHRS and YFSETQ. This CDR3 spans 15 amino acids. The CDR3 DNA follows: TGCGCCAGCAGCTTGGGGTTGGGACCCGACTATGGCTACACCTTC. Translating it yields CASSLGLGPDYGYTF.